This T cell receptor beta chain is drawn from a study of blood T cell repertoires in COVID-19. Study information: PBMCs, B-cell-depleted T cells, or T cells provided the cDNA or gDNA that made up the material.

The CDR3 spans 18 residues. Trimming cost V 0 bases and J 2 bases; bases outside gene matches: 10. Germline V lookup: CDR1 SGHTA, CDR2 FQGNSA. TCRdb's copy holds only in-frame clones and misses some; the assay was immunoSEQ multiplex PCR. The sample has 200,000 or so clones; 88% are singletons. Participants, 18 to 89 years old, spanned about 26 US areas. Participants were placed into cohorts based on the clinical history they reported. Recovered participants had two consecutive negative NP/OP PCR tests, healthcare professional clearance, or symptom resolution. The V call is TRBV7-2, the J call TRBJ2-1; 7 bases agree with TRBD2. The TCR was taken from a young woman who had recovered from COVID-19. Sequenced material: PBMCs or T cells enriched from blood (not recorded which). The CDR3 DNA follows: TGTGCCAGCAGCTTAGCTAGGCAGCGGGGTCGGACCTACAATGAGCAGTTCTTC. It specifies CASSLARQRGRTYNEQFF.